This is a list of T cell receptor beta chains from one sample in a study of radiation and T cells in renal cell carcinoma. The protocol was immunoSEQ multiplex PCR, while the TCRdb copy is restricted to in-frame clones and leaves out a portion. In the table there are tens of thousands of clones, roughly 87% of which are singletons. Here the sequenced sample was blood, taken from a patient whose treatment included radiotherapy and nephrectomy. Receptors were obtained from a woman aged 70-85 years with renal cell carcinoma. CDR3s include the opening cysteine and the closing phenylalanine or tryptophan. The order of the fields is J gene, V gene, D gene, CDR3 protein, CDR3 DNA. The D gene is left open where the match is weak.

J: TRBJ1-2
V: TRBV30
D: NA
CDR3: CAYKAGYYGYTF
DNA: TGTGCCTATAAAGCAGGCTACTATGGCTACACCTTC

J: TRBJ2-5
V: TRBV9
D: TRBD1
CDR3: CASSASGGEETQYF
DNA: TGTGCCAGCAGCGCCTCAGGGGGCGAAGAGACCCAGTACTTC

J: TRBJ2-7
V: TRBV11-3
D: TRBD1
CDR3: CASRLGTGDREQYF
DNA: TGTGCCAGCAGACTCGGGACAGGGGATCGGGAGCAGTACTTC

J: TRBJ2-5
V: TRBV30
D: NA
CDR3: CAWKPGQETQYF
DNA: TGTGCCTGGAAACCGGGCCAAGAGACCCAGTACTTC

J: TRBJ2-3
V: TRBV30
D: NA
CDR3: CAWSVGRRSTDTQYF
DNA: TGTGCCTGGAGTGTCGGACGGCGCAGCACAGATACGCAGTATTTT

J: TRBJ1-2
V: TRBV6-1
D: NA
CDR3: CASRVTVPPYGYTF
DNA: TGTGCCAGCAGGGTGACAGTCCCACCCTATGGCTACACCTTC

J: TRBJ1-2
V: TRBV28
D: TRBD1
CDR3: CASLLGQDYGYTF
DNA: TGTGCCAGCCTACTAGGACAGGACTATGGCTACACCTTC

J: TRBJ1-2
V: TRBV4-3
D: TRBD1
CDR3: CASSQAPTGGSLGGYTF
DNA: TGCGCCAGCAGCCAAGCCCCGACAGGGGGCAGCCTCGGGGGCTACACCTTC

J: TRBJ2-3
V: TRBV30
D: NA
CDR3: CAWSPEGVRRDTQYF
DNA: TGTGCCTGGAGTCCCGAGGGGGTAAGGAGAGATACGCAGTATTTT

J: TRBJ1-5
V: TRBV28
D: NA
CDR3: CASTPPRGNPDQPQHF
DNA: TGTGCCAGCACCCCACCTCGGGGCAATCCAGATCAGCCCCAGCATTTT